The next 8 T cell receptor beta chains were all read from a single sample in a study of blood T cell repertoires in COVID-19. Profiling relied on immunoSEQ multiplex PCR, and the TCRdb table lists in-frame clones only, not all of them. The sample holds fewer than 250,000 clones, approximately 86% seen once. What was sequenced was peripheral blood. Every receptor here comes from a human donor in a cohort sampled during active COVID-19.

The chain couples TRBV27 to TRBJ2-6, with 11 bases identical to TRBD1. The CDR3 spans 17 residues. The trim removed 6 bases at V and 0 bases at J, leaving 4 bases unmatched. In germline, CDR1 is MNHEY, CDR2 SMNVEV (reference sequence). DNA for the CDR3: TGTGCCAGCAGGCACGGGACAGGGGGCTCTGGGGCCAACGTCCTGACTTTC. Protein sequence: CASRHGTGGSGANVLTF. The variable domain in full, completed from reference TRBV27 and TRBJ2-6, reads EAQVTQNPRYLITVTGKKLTVTCSQNMNHEYMSWYRQDPGLGLRQIYYSMNVEVTDKGDVPEGYKVSRKEKRNFPLILESPSPNQTSLYFCASRHGTGGSGANVLTFGAGSRLTVL.

The chain recombines TRBV19 with TRBJ2-5, with 11 bases lining up with TRBD2. V gave up 7 bases and J gave up 4 bases; unmatched junction bases: 11. Germline lookup yields CDR1 LNHDA and CDR2 SQIVND (reference sequence). The CDR3 consists of 16 residues. This chain's CDR3 is CASTPGLAALGETQYF. The CDR3, as DNA: TGTGCCAGTACCCCGGGACTAGCGGCCTTAGGAGAGACCCAGTACTTC. Looking up the rest from reference TRBV19 and TRBJ2-5 gives the full variable domain: DGGITQSPKYLFRKEGQNVTLSCEQNLNHDAMYWYRQDPGQGLRLIYYSQIVNDFQKGDIAEGYSVSREKKESFPLTVTSAQKNPTAFYLCASTPGLAALGETQYFGPGTRLLVL.

This clone was seen a handful of times. The rearrangement joins TRBV19 to TRBJ1-1; 8 nucleotides match TRBD1. Per the germline V gene, CDR1 is LNHDA and CDR2 is SQIVND (reference sequence). J was trimmed by 5 bases and V by 3 bases; bases with no gene match: 17. CDR3 length equals 18 residues. The chain's CDR3 is CASSIEGSDRAYLTEAFF. The CDR3 DNA reads TGTGCCAGTAGTATCGAGGGTTCGGACAGGGCTTATCTTACTGAAGCTTTCTTT.

The chain combines TRBV7-2 with TRBJ2-3; D may be TRBD2 (6 bases). Germline CDR1 is SGHTA and CDR2 is FQGNSA. The CDR3 runs to 15 residues. V lost 2 bases, J lost 8 bases, and 17 bases lay in between. CDR3 protein: CASSLRVLAYGTQYF. The CDR3 DNA reads TGTGCCAGCAGCTTACGCGTTCTAGCGTATGGTACGCAGTATTTT.

The chain is built from TRBV5-5 and TRBJ1-6; D is undetermined. Germline CDR1 and CDR2: SGHKS and YYEKEE (reference sequence). Trimming shortened V by 5 bases and J by 7 bases, and 10 bases separated the two germline ends. The CDR3 spans 13 residues. DNA of the CDR3: TGTGCCAGCAGACCCCATAGAAATTCACCCCTCCACTTT. This sequence encodes CASRPHRNSPLHF.

This clone came up a few times. The V and J genes are TRBV5-4 and TRBJ2-1, with 14 bases aligning to TRBD2. The CDR3 consists of 16 residues. Germline V gives CDR1 SGHNT, CDR2 YYREEE (reference sequence). The V and J ends lost 4 bases and 7 bases, in that order; junction bases with no gene match: 7. CDR3 loop: CASSPLGLAGVNEQFF. The CDR3 DNA is TGTGCCAGCAGCCCCTTGGGACTAGCGGGAGTGAATGAGCAGTTCTTC.

The CDR3 DNA is TGTGCCAGTAGTATAGGAGGTAATCAGCCCCAGCATTTT. It translates to CASSIGGNQPQHF. The V call is TRBV19, the J call TRBJ1-5, with D unresolved. Trimming left V 1 base short and J 4 bases short, with 5 bases between. CDR1 and CDR2 (germline): LNHDA, SQIVND (reference sequence). CDR3 size: 13 residues. Full variable domain (rest looked up from reference TRBV19 and TRBJ1-5): DGGITQSPKYLFRKEGQNVTLSCEQNLNHDAMYWYRQDPGQGLRLIYYSQIVNDFQKGDIAEGYSVSREKKESFPLTVTSAQKNPTAFYLCASSIGGNQPQHFGDGTRLSIL.

The chain links TRBV29-1 to TRBJ1-1, with D possibly being TRBD1 (5 bases). This CDR3 has 12 amino acids. Trimming stripped 7 bases from V and 5 bases from J, with 14 bases between. Germline V gene lookup returns CDR1 SQVTM and CDR2 ANQGSEA. The CDR3 sequence: CSGLGGYTEAFF. The CDR3 coding sequence is TGCAGCGGCCTCGGGGGATATACTGAAGCTTTCTTT.